Sequencing of this TCR beta chain was carried out in a study of blood T cell repertoires in COVID-19. Original analysis: Estimation of nucleated cell counts relied on the amplification of reference gene primers. The protocol was immunoSEQ multiplex PCR, while the TCRdb copy is restricted to in-frame clones and leaves out a portion. That table gives V, J and clone size, and the DNA gave D and trimming. The table records about 110,000 clones, about 88% of them present only once. The CDR3 totals 14 residues. Germline CDR1 and CDR2: MNHEY and SVGAGI. V was pared by 6 bases and J by 2 bases, with 12 bases between.

The sample comprised peripheral blood. This receptor was obtained from a human donor in a cohort sampled during active COVID-19. The rearrangement links TRBV6-5 to TRBJ2-3; D not resolved. This chain's CDR3 is CASRYDTSTDTQYF. The CDR3 DNA follows: TGTGCCAGCAGATATGACACCTCCACAGATACGCAGTATTTT.